Below, 18 T cell receptor beta chains from the same sample are listed, as sequenced in a study of T cells in Graves' hyperthyroidism and ophthalmopathy. The source material, RNA transcripts, was used to amplify TCR beta CDR3 regions. The HTBI primer set drove a first-round RT-PCR of the TCR CDR3. From the multiplex PCR reads, TCRdb called clonotypes with MiXCR, one entry per CDR3 protein. The sample holds 300,000 to 350,000 distinct CDR3 sequences, approximately 15% seen once. Sequenced sample: blood. Receptor source: a man between 25 and 39 years old with Graves' hyperthyroidism.

The CDR3 sequence: CASSSSLGELFF. In DNA, the CDR3 is TGTGCCAGCAGCTCGTCACTCGGGGAGCTGTTTTTT. The chain recombines TRBV7-9 with TRBJ2-2; no reliable D call. The ends were cut back, 4 bases at V and 7 bases at J, with 7 bases in the middle. The germline CDR1 and CDR2 sequences are SEHNR and FQNEAQ (reference sequence). There are 12 residues in the CDR3. Complete variable domain (other parts from reference TRBV7-9 and TRBJ2-2): DTGVSQNPRHKITKRGQNVTFRCDPISEHNRLYWYRQTLGQGPEFLTYFQNEAQLEKSRLLSDRFSAERPKGSFSTLEIQRTEQGDSAMYLCASSSSLGELFFGEGSRLTVL.

The CDR3 here is CASTLGGAAKSPLHF. The CDR3 coding sequence is TGTGCCAGCACCTTAGGAGGGGCGGCCAAATCACCCCTCCACTTT. This rearrangement joins TRBV27 to TRBJ1-6, with D perhaps TRBD1 (5 bases). The ends were cut back, 7 bases at V and 10 bases at J, with 20 bases in the middle. CDR3 length equals 15 residues. Germline V CDR1 and CDR2: MNHEY, SMNVEV (reference sequence).

This clonotype was seen repeatedly, ten times or more. The gene calls are TRBV10-3 and TRBJ1-5; tentatively, D is TRBD1 (5 bases). The germline CDR1 and CDR2 sequences are ENHRY and SYGVKD. V was pared by 4 bases and J by 2 bases, with 12 bases between. This CDR3 is 15 amino acids long. The CDR3 reads CAISAAGGGNQPQHF. The CDR3 nucleotides read TGTGCCATCAGTGCGGCGGGGGGAGGCAATCAGCCCCAGCATTTT.

This clonotype has a handful of counts. V usage is TRBV7-8 and J usage is TRBJ1-3; 7 nucleotides align to TRBD1. From germline, CDR1 is SGHVS and CDR2 FQNEAQ. The CDR3 contains 15 residues. Trimming took 4 bases from V and 3 from J; bases not matched to a gene: 6. The CDR3 here is CASSSSGTVGNTIYF. CDR3 DNA: TGTGCCAGCAGCTCCTCTGGGACAGTTGGAAACACCATATATTTT.

In this sample, this clonotype turned up many times. The DNA of the CDR3 is TGTGCCTGGGCTTTGGGGGGGAACACTGAAGCTTTCTTT. Encoded protein: CAWALGGNTEAFF. V usage is TRBV30 and J usage is TRBJ1-1; D perhaps matches TRBD1 (5 bases). This CDR3 has 13 residues. Germline assignment: CDR1 GTSNPN and CDR2 SVGIG (reference sequence). V gave up 5 bases and J gave up 1 base, with 11 bases separating them.

The CDR3 is CASSSGTGSDQPQHF. DNA for the CDR3: TGTGCCAGCAGCTCCGGGACAGGGTCGGATCAGCCCCAGCATTTT. The chain links TRBV9 to TRBJ1-5, with 9 positions matching TRBD1. The CDR3 has 15 residues. Trimming removed 4 bases from V and 5 bases from J; junction bases left unmatched: 7. Germline V lookup: CDR1 SGDLS, CDR2 YYNGEE. The full variable domain, with the rest looked up from reference TRBV9 and TRBJ1-5, is DSGVTQTPKHLITATGQRVTLRCSPRSGDLSVYWYQQSLDQGLQFLIQYYNGEERAKGNILERFSAQQFPDLHSELNLSSLELGDSALYFCASSSGTGSDQPQHFGDGTRLSIL.

The chain combines TRBV15 with TRBJ2-2; 8 nucleotides agree with TRBD1. This CDR3 has 15 residues. Germline V lookup: CDR1 LNHNV, CDR2 YYDKDF (reference sequence). The V and J ends lost 5 bases and 6 bases, in that order; junction bases with no gene match: 8. Here the CDR3 DNA reads TGTGCCACCAGCGAGATATCGGACAGGGCCGGGGAGCTGTTTTTT. Amino acids: CATSEISDRAGELFF. Supplemented by reference TRBV15 and TRBJ2-2, the full variable domain reads DAMVIQNPRYQVTQFGKPVTLSCSQTLNHNVMYWYQQKSSQAPKLLFHYYDKDFNNEADTPDNFQSRRPNTSFCFLDIRSPGLGDTAMYLCATSEISDRAGELFFGEGSRLTVL.

This clonotype was detected many times. The CDR3 sequence is CASSDSTGLAGSSYNEQFF. In DNA form, the CDR3 reads TGTGCCAGCAGTGACTCTACGGGACTAGCGGGAAGCTCCTACAATGAGCAGTTCTTC. The chain joins TRBV2 to TRBJ2-1, with 13 bases matching TRBD2. The CDR3 spans 19 residues. Germline V gives CDR1 SNHLY, CDR2 FYNNEI. With 3 bases clipped from V and 0 bases from J, the junction kept 8 bases outside the gene matches.

This clonotype was seen repeatedly, ten times or more. This sequence joins TRBV30 and TRBJ2-1; 14 nucleotides line up with TRBD2. CDR3 length: 15 amino acids. The J segment lost 8 bases and the V segment lost 5 bases, leaving 8 bases of the junction unmatched. Germline CDR1 reads GTSNPN; CDR2 reads SVGIG (reference sequence). Written as DNA, the CDR3 is TGTGCCTGGTCCTCCGGGACTAGCGGGAGAGATGAGCAGTTCTTC. Its protein is CAWSSGTSGRDEQFF.

The sample holds many counts of this clonotype. This chain uses TRBV10-3 with TRBJ1-1; 7 nucleotides match TRBD1. The CDR3 is 14 residues long. CDR1 is ENHRY and CDR2 is SYGVKD in the germline V gene. V lost 5 bases, J lost 6 bases, and 9 bases stayed unmatched. CDR3 coding DNA: TGTGCCATCAGTAGAGGGGGGGACAGCTCTGAAGCTTTCTTT. It translates to CAISRGGDSSEAFF.

This clonotype was found many times. The CDR3 loop reads CASSDYGGTNNSPLHF. The CDR3 nucleotides read TGTGCCAGCAGTGATTATGGGGGGACTAATAATTCACCCCTCCACTTT. The V call is TRBV2, the J call TRBJ1-6, with a weak D call TRBD1 (5 bases). The germline V gene encodes CDR1 SNHLY and CDR2 FYNNEI. V lost 3 bases to trimming and J lost 5 bases, with 14 bases between them. The CDR3 sequence is 16 residues long.

This clonotype occurred many times. V gene TRBV2 combines with J gene TRBJ2-2, with D possibly being TRBD1 (6 bases). Trimming removed 5 bases at V and 10 bases at J, with 17 bases between. Germline-derived CDR1 and CDR2 are SNHLY and FYNNEI. The CDR3 loop spans 14 amino acids. CDR3 sequence (DNA): TGTGCCAGCAGTTCGGCTAGACAGGACGCGGAGCTGTTTTTT. Translated: CASSSARQDAELFF.

This clonotype was counted at least ten times. The rearrangement links TRBV10-3 to TRBJ2-6; 8 positions match TRBD1. The CDR3 loop spans 17 amino acids. Germline V gene lookup returns CDR1 ENHRY and CDR2 SYGVKD. V was clipped by 6 bases and J by 2 bases; unmatched bases: 9. The DNA for the CDR3 is TGTGCCATCAGGAGGACAGGGTCAATTCCTGGGGCCAACGTCCTGACTTTC. Protein: CAIRRTGSIPGANVLTF.

In nucleotides, the CDR3 is TGTGCCAGTAGTATTGACAGGCCCTTGGGGGAGCTGTTTTTT. This codes for CASSIDRPLGELFF. This chain connects TRBV19 to TRBJ2-2; TRBD1 is a possible D gene (6 bases). The CDR3 runs 14 residues. The V gene's germline CDR1 is LNHDA and CDR2 SQIVND (reference sequence). Trimming took 3 bases from V and 8 from J, leaving 13 bases between them.

This clonotype was counted many times. The chain uses TRBV20-1 and TRBJ2-3, with 9 nucleotides matching TRBD2. Unmatched junction bases numbered 8, after V lost 4 bases and J lost 6 bases. This CDR3 contains 14 residues. CDR1 is DFQATT and CDR2 is SNEGSKA in the germline V gene (reference sequence). In nucleotides, the CDR3 is TGCAGTGCTAAAGCGGGAGGAGGGGCTGATACGCAGTATTTT. Translation: CSAKAGGGADTQYF.

This sequence joins TRBV6-1 and TRBJ1-5; maybe TRBD1 (6 bases). V was shortened by 8 bases and J by 4 bases, with 9 bases between the two germline ends. The CDR3 has 12 amino acids. Germline V lookup: CDR1 MNHNS, CDR2 SASEGT. CDR3 amino acids: CASGRGNQPQHF. The CDR3 nucleotides read TGTGCCAGCGGTAGGGGGAATCAGCCCCAGCATTTT.

This clonotype showed up many times. The chain has TRBV3-1 and TRBJ1-5, with a possible D match to TRBD1 (5 bases). The CDR3 loop spans 16 amino acids. The germline gives CDR1 LGHDT, CDR2 YNNKEL (reference sequence). The V gene lost 4 bases and the J gene lost 5 bases, with 18 bases spanning the gap. The CDR3 spells CASSPHPGGADQPQHF. CDR3 sequence (DNA): TGTGCCAGCAGCCCCCACCCTGGGGGTGCCGATCAGCCCCAGCATTTT.

The rearrangement joins TRBV19 to TRBJ1-1; D not certain. Trimming removed 9 bases at V and 1 base at J, with 6 bases between. Per the germline V gene, CDR1 is LNHDA and CDR2 is SQIVND (reference sequence). There are 11 residues in the CDR3. Here the CDR3 reads CASQENTEAFF. In DNA, the CDR3 is TGTGCCAGCCAGGAGAACACTGAAGCTTTCTTT.